What follows are 16 T cell receptor beta chains derived from one specimen sequenced in a study of T cells after yellow fever vaccination. TCRdb recomputed calls from the 5' RACE reads with MiXCR, one row per CDR3 protein. The sample contains about 210,000 distinct CDR3 sequences, approximately 6.8% of which appear only once. Sequencing used CD4+ T cells sorted from PBMCs, obtained on the day of the yellow fever booster vaccination. Source of these receptors: a man younger than 40 who received the YFV17D yellow fever vaccine.

This clonotype appeared a few times. The V gene is TRBV2, the J gene TRBJ2-7; tentatively, D is TRBD2 (6 bases). The CDR3 loop spans 15 amino acids. The germline V gene encodes CDR1 SNHLY and CDR2 FYNNEI. V dropped 3 bases and J dropped 5 bases, with 17 bases sitting between them. In DNA, the CDR3 is TGTGCCAGCAGTGATATCGGGCGGGGTCTAAACGAGCAGTACTTC. It is translated as CASSDIGRGLNEQYF. Combining the CDR3 with reference TRBV2 and TRBJ2-7 gives the whole variable domain EPEVTQTPSHQVTQMGQEVILRCVPISNHLYFYWYRQILGQKVEFLVSFYNNEISEKSEIFDDQFSVERPDGSNFTLKIRSTKLEDSAMYFCASSDIGRGLNEQYFGPGTRLTVT.

This clonotype was detected only a few times. The V call is TRBV7-2, the J call TRBJ2-7, with no clear D. Germline V lookup: CDR1 SGHTA, CDR2 FQGNSA. Trimming took 4 bases from V and 3 from J, leaving 4 bases between them. The length of the CDR3 is 11 residues. CDR3 in amino acids: CASSYNYEQYF. The CDR3 DNA sequence: TGTGCCAGCAGCTACAACTACGAGCAGTACTTC.

The table lists this clonotype with many counts. J is TRBJ2-4 and V is TRBV5-1; TRBD2 might be the D (5 bases). In germline, CDR1 is SGHRS, CDR2 YFSETQ. This CDR3 is built from 15 residues. The germline V and J ends were trimmed by 2 bases and 12 bases, with 21 bases remaining between them. CDR3 loop: CASSFQNGGLSSQYF. The CDR3 nucleotides read TGCGCCAGCAGCTTTCAGAACGGAGGCCTGAGTAGTCAGTACTTC.

This clonotype showed up many times. The rearrangement joins TRBV7-2 to TRBJ2-1; unclear D gene. Per germline, CDR1 SGHTA and CDR2 FQGNSA. The CDR3 is 11 residues long. Trimming removed 2 bases at V and 8 bases at J, with 4 bases between. The CDR3 loop reads CASSLMYEQFF. The CDR3 DNA is TGTGCCAGCAGCTTAATGTATGAGCAGTTCTTC.

This chain links TRBV7-2 with TRBJ2-2, with a possible D match to TRBD1 (5 bases). In germline, CDR1 is SGHTA, CDR2 FQGNSA. V was cut by 5 bases and J by 0 bases, with 10 bases left in between. This CDR3 has 15 residues. The CDR3 here is CASSHDSANTGELFF. As DNA, the CDR3 is TGTGCCAGCAGCCACGACAGCGCGAACACCGGGGAGCTGTTTTTT.

V is TRBV5-1 and J is TRBJ2-5, with 9 bases matching TRBD2. CDR1 and CDR2 from the germline V gene are SGHRS and YFSETQ. CDR3 length: 17 residues. V lost 4 bases and J lost 5; bases outside the gene matches: 15. CDR3 protein: CASSPGRAGGPDETQYF. The CDR3 DNA is TGCGCCAGCAGCCCTGGGCGAGCGGGAGGCCCAGATGAGACCCAGTACTTC. Full variable domain (rest looked up from reference TRBV5-1 and TRBJ2-5): KAGVTQTPRYLIKTRGQQVTLSCSPISGHRSVSWYQQTPGQGLQFLFEYFSETQRNKGNFPGRFSGRQFSNSRSEMNVSTLELGDSALYLCASSPGRAGGPDETQYFGPGTRLLVL.

This clonotype was seen more than once but under ten times. The V call is TRBV27, the J call TRBJ2-7, with 12 positions matching TRBD1. Germline V CDR1 and CDR2: MNHEY, SMNVEV (reference sequence). The junction had 14 bases not matched to a gene; V was cut back by 10 bases and J by 4 bases. There are 16 residues in the CDR3. The CDR3 DNA reads TGTGCCACCTTATCTAGAGGGGGACAGGGGGCTTACGAGCAGTACTTC. Its translation is CATLSRGGQGAYEQYF.

This clonotype has ten or more counts. This sequence joins TRBV7-2 and TRBJ1-4; D is unresolved. Germline V lookup: CDR1 SGHTA, CDR2 FQGNSA. This CDR3 is 15 amino acids long. V was clipped by 0 bases and J by 4 bases, with 9 bases between them. CDR3 in amino acids: CASSLARGVNEKLFF. CDR3 nucleotide sequence: TGTGCCAGCAGCTTAGCCCGCGGGGTTAATGAAAAACTGTTTTTT.

This clonotype appeared a few times. This chain joins TRBV20-1 and TRBJ2-1; no reliable D call. V gave up 1 base and J gave up 4 bases, with 14 bases separating them. Germline V gene sequence: CDR1 DFQATT, CDR2 SNEGSKA (reference sequence). The CDR3 sequence is 15 residues long. The CDR3 nucleotides read TGCAGTGCTAGAGTCGGGCCAAGGATATACAATGAGCAGTTCTTC. Protein: CSARVGPRIYNEQFF.

This clonotype was detected ten times or more. The chain links TRBV20-1 to TRBJ2-3; perhaps TRBD1 as D (6 bases). V was pared by 7 bases and J by 4 bases, with 15 bases between. This CDR3 region has 13 residues. Germline V gene sequence: CDR1 DFQATT, CDR2 SNEGSKA (reference sequence). CDR3 sequence (DNA): TGCAGTGGAGTGGGGGCCTGGTCAGATACGCAGTATTTT. Residues: CSGVGAWSDTQYF.

The chain employs TRBV20-1 and TRBJ1-5; TRBD1 is a possible D gene (5 bases). CDR3 size: 13 residues. Germline V gene lookup returns CDR1 DFQATT and CDR2 SNEGSKA (reference sequence). Trimming cost V 6 bases and J 3 bases, with 12 bases left between them. This CDR3 is CSATTENNQPQHF. Written as DNA, the CDR3 is TGCAGTGCCACGACAGAGAACAATCAGCCCCAGCATTTT.

This clonotype was recorded many times. The rearrangement joins TRBV5-1 to TRBJ2-1, with D unresolved. Trimming took off 2 bases at V and 8 bases at J, with 17 bases between the two ends. The CDR3 totals 15 residues. Per germline, CDR1 SGHRS and CDR2 YFSETQ. In DNA form, the CDR3 reads TGCGCCAGCAGCTTCAACTACCAACCCCCCTATGAGCAGTTCTTC. The encoded protein is CASSFNYQPPYEQFF.

The chain couples TRBV5-1 to TRBJ2-3; the D is unclear. CDR3 length: 12 residues. In germline, CDR1 is SGHRS, CDR2 YFSETQ. Trimming removed 5 bases from V and 6 bases from J, with 10 bases in between. Written as DNA, the CDR3 is TGCGCCAGCAGAGTCACTTCGGATACGCAGTATTTT. Residues: CASRVTSDTQYF. The full variable domain, completed using reference TRBV5-1 and TRBJ2-3, is KAGVTQTPRYLIKTRGQQVTLSCSPISGHRSVSWYQQTPGQGLQFLFEYFSETQRNKGNFPGRFSGRQFSNSRSEMNVSTLELGDSALYLCASRVTSDTQYFGPGTRLTVL.

This clonotype has a count of ten or more. The gene calls are TRBV6-5 and TRBJ2-5; no clear D gene. Germline lookup yields CDR1 MNHEY and CDR2 SVGAGI. Trimming left V 0 bases short and J 6 bases short, with 11 bases between. This CDR3 contains 14 residues. The CDR3, as DNA: TGTGCCAGCAGTTACTCGGGGTCGGAACAGACCCAGTACTTC. Translating gives CASSYSGSEQTQYF.

This clonotype was detected only a few times. The DNA of the CDR3 is TGTGCCAGCCTTATCACGGGTCAAGAGACCCAGTACTTC. It codes for CASLITGQETQYF. The chain carries TRBV7-9 and TRBJ2-5; no definite D call. This CDR3 has 13 residues. V dropped 8 bases and J dropped 2 bases, with 12 bases sitting between them. The V gene's germline CDR1 is SEHNR and CDR2 FQNEAQ (reference sequence).

The chain links TRBV7-8 to TRBJ2-2, with a possible D match to TRBD2 (6 bases). Germline V CDR1 and CDR2: SGHVS, FQNEAQ. V lost 1 base and J 0 bases, leaving 9 bases between the germline ends. The CDR3 extends over 16 amino acids. CDR3 coding DNA: TGTGCCAGCAGCTTAGGTCGCGGGACGAACACCGGGGAGCTGTTTTTT. The encoded protein is CASSLGRGTNTGELFF.